This TCR beta chain was retrieved from a study of response to subunit inactivated influenza vaccine. Study-level findings and limits: Authors suggested that a seasonal influenza vaccination recruits few new T cells each time.

TCRdb passed the RT-PCR reads through MiXCR, listing each CDR3 protein once. This sample has fewer than 550,000 distinct CDR3 sequences, with about 25% found just once. The sample holds a few counts of this clonotype. Its antigen remains unidentified. The sequencing here drew on CD4+ T cells sorted from PBMCs, taken roughly 5 days after vaccination. This TCR came from a man aged 50 to 60 who received an inactivated influenza vaccine.

For the CDR3, the DNA is TGCAGCGCCGGGCCCTACAATGAGCAGTTCTTC. This codes for CSAGPYNEQFF. The gene calls are TRBV29-1 and TRBJ2-1; D gene uncertain. The V gene's germline CDR1 is SQVTM and CDR2 ANQGSEA. Trimming pared 7 bases from V and 2 bases from J, leaving 6 bases between. The CDR3 runs to 11 residues.